This paragraph covers one T cell receptor beta chain sequence. The data derive from a study of blood T cell repertoires in COVID-19. About the study: The United States, Italy and Spain were the sources of the acute and convalescent COVID-19 samples.

Per the original data handling: Amplification from reference gene primers served as the basis for estimated nucleated cell counts. This table comes from immunoSEQ multiplex PCR, and its TCRdb copy is limited to in-frame clones, with some not included. V, J and clone size derive from that table, while D and trimming were established from the DNA sequence. The sample lists some 200,000 clones, roughly 90% occurring once. Grouping used clinical history reported by participants in a survey and questionnaire. The sequenced sample consisted of PBMCs or T cells enriched from blood (not recorded which). The TCR was taken from a woman aged 45-59 years in a cohort exposed to, infected with or recovered from COVID-19 (not recorded which).

DNA of the CDR3: TGTGCCAGACTTTACGACACCACCACAGATACGCAGTATTTT. It codes for CARLYDTTTDTQYF. The rearrangement uses TRBV11-3 and TRBJ2-3; D call uncertain. CDR1 is SGHNT, CDR2 YENEEA, per germline. The CDR3 runs to 14 residues. Trimming removed 9 bases from V and 2 bases from J, with 15 bases in between.